This TCR beta chain is from a study of cytomegalovirus exposure and HLA in healthy donors. Regarding this clone: The target antigen is unknown.

The repertoire was sequenced with immunoSEQ multiplex PCR; TCRdb's copy has only in-frame clones and lacks some. The sample lists 75,000 to 85,000 clones, approximately 91% occurring once. V lost 6 bases to trimming and J lost 5 bases; unmatched junction nucleotides: 10. Germline values: CDR1 MNHEY, CDR2 SMNVEV (reference sequence). The CDR3 sequence is 15 residues long. Overall study results and limits: The study designated around 150 TCR beta chains cytomegalovirus-associated. A few of the chains that were CMV-associated were confirmed in vitro to be specific for CMV antigens. One later analysis, an examination of the roughly 110 validation repertoires, found that first-cohort TCR clusters tended to co-occur in them.

The chain is built from TRBV27 and TRBJ2-7, with TRBD1 matching over 10 bases. The sample was PBMCs. The source is a man between 25 and 39 years old in good health and CMV-seronegative. CDR3 in DNA: TGTGCCAGCAGGGCGATCGGGACAGGGGCCAACGAGCAGTACTTC. It encodes CASRAIGTGANEQYF.